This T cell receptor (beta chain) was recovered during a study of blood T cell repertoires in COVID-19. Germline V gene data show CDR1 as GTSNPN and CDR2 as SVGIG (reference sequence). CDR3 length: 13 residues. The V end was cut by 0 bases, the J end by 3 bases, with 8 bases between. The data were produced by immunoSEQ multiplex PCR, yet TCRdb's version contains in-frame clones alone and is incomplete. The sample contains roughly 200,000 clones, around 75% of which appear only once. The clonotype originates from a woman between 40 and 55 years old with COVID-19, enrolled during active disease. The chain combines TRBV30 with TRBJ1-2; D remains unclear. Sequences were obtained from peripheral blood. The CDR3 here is CAWSVTDHYGYTF. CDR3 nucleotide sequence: TGTGCCTGGAGTGTCACAGACCACTATGGCTACACCTTC.